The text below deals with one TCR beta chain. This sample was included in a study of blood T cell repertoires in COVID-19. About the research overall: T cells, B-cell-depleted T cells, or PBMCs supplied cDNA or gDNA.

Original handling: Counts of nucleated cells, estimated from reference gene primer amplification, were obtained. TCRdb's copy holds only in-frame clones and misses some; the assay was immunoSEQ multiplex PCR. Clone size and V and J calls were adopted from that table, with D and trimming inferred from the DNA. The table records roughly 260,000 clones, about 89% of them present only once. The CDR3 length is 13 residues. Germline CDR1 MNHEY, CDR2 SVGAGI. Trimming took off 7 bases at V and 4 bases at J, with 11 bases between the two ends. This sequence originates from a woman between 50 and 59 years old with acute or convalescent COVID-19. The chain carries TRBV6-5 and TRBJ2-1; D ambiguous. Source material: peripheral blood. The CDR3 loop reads CASTARNYNEQFF. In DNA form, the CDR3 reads TGTGCCAGCACAGCGCGGAATTACAATGAGCAGTTCTTC.